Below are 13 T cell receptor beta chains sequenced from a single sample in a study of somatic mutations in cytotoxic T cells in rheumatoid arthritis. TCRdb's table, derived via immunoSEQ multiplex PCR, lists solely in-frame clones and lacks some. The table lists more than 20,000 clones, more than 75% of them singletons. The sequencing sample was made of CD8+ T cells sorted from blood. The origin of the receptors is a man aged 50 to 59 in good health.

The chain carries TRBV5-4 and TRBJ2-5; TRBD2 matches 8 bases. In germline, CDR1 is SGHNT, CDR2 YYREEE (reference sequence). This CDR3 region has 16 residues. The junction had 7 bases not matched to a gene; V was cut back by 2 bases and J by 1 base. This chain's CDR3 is CASSLKREKGQETQYF. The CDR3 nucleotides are TGTGCCAGCAGCTTAAAGCGGGAGAAGGGCCAAGAGACCCAGTACTTC.

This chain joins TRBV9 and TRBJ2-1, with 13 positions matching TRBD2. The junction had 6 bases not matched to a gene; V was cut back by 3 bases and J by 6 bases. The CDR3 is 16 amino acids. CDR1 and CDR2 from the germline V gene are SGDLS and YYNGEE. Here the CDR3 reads CASSGRGLAGFNEQFF. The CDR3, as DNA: TGTGCCAGCAGCGGACGGGGACTAGCGGGATTCAATGAGCAGTTCTTC.

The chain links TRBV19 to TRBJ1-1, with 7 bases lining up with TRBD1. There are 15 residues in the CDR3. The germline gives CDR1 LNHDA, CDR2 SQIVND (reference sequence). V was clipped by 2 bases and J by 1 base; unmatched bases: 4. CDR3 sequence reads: CASSIYRGENTEAFF. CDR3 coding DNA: TGTGCCAGTAGTATATACAGGGGAGAGAACACTGAAGCTTTCTTT. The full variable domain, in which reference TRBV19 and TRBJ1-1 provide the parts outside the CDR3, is DGGITQSPKYLFRKEGQNVTLSCEQNLNHDAMYWYRQDPGQGLRLIYYSQIVNDFQKGDIAEGYSVSREKKESFPLTVTSAQKNPTAFYLCASSIYRGENTEAFFGQGTRLTVV.

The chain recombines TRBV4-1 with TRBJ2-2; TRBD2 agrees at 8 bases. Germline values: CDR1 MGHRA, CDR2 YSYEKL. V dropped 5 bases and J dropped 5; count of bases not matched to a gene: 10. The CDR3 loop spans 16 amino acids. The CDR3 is CASSFRSGSGTGELFF. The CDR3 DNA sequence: TGCGCCAGCAGCTTTAGAAGCGGGAGTGGTACCGGGGAGCTGTTTTTT.

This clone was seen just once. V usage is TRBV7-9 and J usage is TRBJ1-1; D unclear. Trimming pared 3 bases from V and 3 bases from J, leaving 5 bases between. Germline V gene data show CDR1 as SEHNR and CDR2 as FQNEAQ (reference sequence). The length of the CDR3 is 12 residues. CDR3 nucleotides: TGTGCCAGCAGCTTCGGGGACACTGAAGCTTTCTTT. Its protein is CASSFGDTEAFF.

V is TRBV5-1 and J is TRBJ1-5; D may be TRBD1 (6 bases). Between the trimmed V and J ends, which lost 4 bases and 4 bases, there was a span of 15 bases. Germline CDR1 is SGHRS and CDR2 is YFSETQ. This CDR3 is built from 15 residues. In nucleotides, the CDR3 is TGCGCCAGCAGCCCTAGCGGGGGCGGGAATCAGCCCCAGCATTTT. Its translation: CASSPSGGGNQPQHF.

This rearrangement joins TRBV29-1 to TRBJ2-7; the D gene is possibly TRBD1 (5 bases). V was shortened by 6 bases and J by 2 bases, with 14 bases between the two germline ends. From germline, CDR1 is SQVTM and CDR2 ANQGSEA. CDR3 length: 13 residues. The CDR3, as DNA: TGCAGCGTGGGAAGGGGCGACACCTACGAGCAGTACTTC. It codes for CSVGRGDTYEQYF.

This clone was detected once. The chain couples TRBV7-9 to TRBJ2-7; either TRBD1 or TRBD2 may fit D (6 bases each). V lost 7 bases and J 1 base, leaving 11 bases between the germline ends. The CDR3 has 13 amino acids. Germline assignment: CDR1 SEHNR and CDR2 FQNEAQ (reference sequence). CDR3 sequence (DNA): TGTGCCAGCACCGGGGGCAGTTCCTACGAGCAGTACTTC. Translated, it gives CASTGGSSYEQYF.

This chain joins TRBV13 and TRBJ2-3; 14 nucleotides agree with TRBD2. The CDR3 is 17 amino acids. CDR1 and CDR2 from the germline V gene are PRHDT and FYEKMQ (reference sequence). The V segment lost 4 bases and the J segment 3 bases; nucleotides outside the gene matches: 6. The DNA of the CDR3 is TGTGCCAGCAGCTCCCGAGGGACTAGCGGGAGAACAGATACGCAGTATTTT. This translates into CASSSRGTSGRTDTQYF. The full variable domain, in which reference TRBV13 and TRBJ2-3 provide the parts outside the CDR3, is AAGVIQSPRHLIKEKRETATLKCYPIPRHDTVYWYQQGPGQDPQFLISFYEKMQSDKGSIPDRFSAQQFSDYHSELNMSSLELGDSALYFCASSSRGTSGRTDTQYFGPGTRLTVL.

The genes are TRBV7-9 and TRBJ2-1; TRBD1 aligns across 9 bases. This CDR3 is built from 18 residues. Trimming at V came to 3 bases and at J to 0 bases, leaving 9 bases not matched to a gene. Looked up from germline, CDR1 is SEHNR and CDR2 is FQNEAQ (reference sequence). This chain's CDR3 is CASSLGRSDRGSYNEQFF. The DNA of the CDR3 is TGTGCCAGCAGCTTGGGTCGATCGGACAGGGGCTCCTACAATGAGCAGTTCTTC.

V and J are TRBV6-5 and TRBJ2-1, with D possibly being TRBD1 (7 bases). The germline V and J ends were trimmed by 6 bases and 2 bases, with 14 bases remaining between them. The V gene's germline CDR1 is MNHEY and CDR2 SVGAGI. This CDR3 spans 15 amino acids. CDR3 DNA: TGTGCCAGCAGCCACACAGGGGAGGCCTACAATGAGCAGTTCTTC. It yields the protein CASSHTGEAYNEQFF.

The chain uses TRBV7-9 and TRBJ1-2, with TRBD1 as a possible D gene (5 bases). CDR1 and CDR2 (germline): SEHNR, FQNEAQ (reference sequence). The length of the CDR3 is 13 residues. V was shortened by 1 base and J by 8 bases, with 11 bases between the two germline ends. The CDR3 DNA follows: TGTGCCAGCAGCTTAGGGGGGTCGGAGGGCTACACCTTC. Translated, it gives CASSLGGSEGYTF.

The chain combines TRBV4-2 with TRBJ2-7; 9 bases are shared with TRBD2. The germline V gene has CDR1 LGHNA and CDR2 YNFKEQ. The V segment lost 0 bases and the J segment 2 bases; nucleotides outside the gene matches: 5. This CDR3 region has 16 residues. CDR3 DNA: TGTGCCAGCAGCCAAGAAGCGACTAGCGGAGCCTACGAGCAGTACTTC. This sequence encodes CASSQEATSGAYEQYF.